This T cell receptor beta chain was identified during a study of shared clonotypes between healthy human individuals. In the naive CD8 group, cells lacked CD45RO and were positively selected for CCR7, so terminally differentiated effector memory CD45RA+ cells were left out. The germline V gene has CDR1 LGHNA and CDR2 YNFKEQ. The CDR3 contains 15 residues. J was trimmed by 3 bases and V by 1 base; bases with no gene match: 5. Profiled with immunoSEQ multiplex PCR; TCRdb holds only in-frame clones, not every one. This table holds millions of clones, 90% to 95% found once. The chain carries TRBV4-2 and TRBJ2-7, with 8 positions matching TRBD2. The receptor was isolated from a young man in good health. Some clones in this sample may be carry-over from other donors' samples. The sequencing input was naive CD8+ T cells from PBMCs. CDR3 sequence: CASSQGREGLYEQYF. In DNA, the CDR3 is TGTGCCAGCAGCCAAGGACGGGAGGGCCTCTACGAGCAGTACTTC.